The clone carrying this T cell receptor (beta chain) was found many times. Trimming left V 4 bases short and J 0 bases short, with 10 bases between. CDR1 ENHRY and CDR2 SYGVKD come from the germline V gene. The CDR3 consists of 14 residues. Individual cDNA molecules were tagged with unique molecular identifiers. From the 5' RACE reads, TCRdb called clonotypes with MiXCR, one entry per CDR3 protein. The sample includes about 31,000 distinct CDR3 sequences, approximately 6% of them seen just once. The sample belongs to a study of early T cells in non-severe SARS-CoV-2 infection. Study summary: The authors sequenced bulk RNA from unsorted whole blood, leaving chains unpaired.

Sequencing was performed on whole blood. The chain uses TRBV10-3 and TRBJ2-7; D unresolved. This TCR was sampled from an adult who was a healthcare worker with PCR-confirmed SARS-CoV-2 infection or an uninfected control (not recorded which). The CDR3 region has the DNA TGTGCCATCAGTGGCCGGGCGAGCTCCTACGAGCAGTACTTC. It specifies CAISGRASSYEQYF.